A single sample gave rise to the 3 T cell receptor beta chains below, sequenced in a study of cytomegalovirus exposure and HLA in healthy donors. Clones were read by immunoSEQ multiplex PCR, and TCRdb kept only the in-frame ones, dropping some. In the table there are about 56,000 clones, roughly nine tenths of which are singletons. The sample was PBMCs. Receptors were obtained from a man between 18 and 35 years old in good health and CMV-seronegative.

CDR3: CASSPLSKAGNEQYF. CDR3 bases: TGCGCCAGCAGCCCTCTATCTAAAGCTGGTAACGAGCAGTACTTC. The gene calls are TRBV5-1 and TRBJ2-7; D not resolved. Germline V gene lookup returns CDR1 SGHRS and CDR2 YFSETQ. Between the trimmed V and J ends, which lost 4 bases and 5 bases, there was a span of 19 bases. This CDR3 region has 15 residues. Looking up the rest from reference TRBV5-1 and TRBJ2-7 gives the full variable domain: KAGVTQTPRYLIKTRGQQVTLSCSPISGHRSVSWYQQTPGQGLQFLFEYFSETQRNKGNFPGRFSGRQFSNSRSEMNVSTLELGDSALYLCASSPLSKAGNEQYFGPGTRLTVT.

The V gene is TRBV5-1, the J gene TRBJ2-6, with TRBD1 identical over 8 bases. V shed 4 bases, J shed 0 bases, and the junction held 9 bases outside the gene matches. Germline V gene sequence: CDR1 SGHRS, CDR2 YFSETQ. The CDR3 totals 18 residues. CDR3 sequence (DNA): TGCGCCAGCAGCCCGCCGGGACAGGCCCTCTCTGGGGCCAACGTCCTGACTTTC. It specifies CASSPPGQALSGANVLTF.

This clone was detected a few times. J is TRBJ2-7 and V is TRBV6-5, with 7 bases matching TRBD2. The germline CDR1 and CDR2 sequences are MNHEY and SVGAGI. The CDR3 has 12 amino acids. J was trimmed by 5 bases and V by 11 bases; bases with no gene match: 9. The DNA for the CDR3 is TGTGCCGCCGCGGGAGTAGGGAACGAGCAGTACTTC. It translates to CAAAGVGNEQYF.